This entry lists 17 T cell receptor beta chains sequenced from one sample in a study of blood T cell repertoires in COVID-19. Here immunoSEQ multiplex PCR was the method, and the copy in TCRdb shows in-frame clones only, minus some. Of 250,000 to 300,000 clones in the sample, around nine tenths are singletons; the top ten hold 10% to 12%. Sequencing was performed on peripheral blood. These receptors all stem from a woman in her 30s with COVID-19, enrolled during active disease.

The chain carries TRBV7-8 and TRBJ1-6, with D unclear. Trimming took 1 base from V and 9 from J, leaving 19 bases between them. This CDR3 contains 17 residues. The germline V gene has CDR1 SGHVS and CDR2 FQNEAQ. This chain's CDR3 is CASSLDRRLEAGSPLHF. The CDR3 DNA is TGTGCCAGCAGCTTAGATCGAAGGTTGGAGGCCGGTTCACCCCTCCACTTT.

The chain uses TRBV6-5 and TRBJ2-7; D might be TRBD2 (6 bases). Per the germline V gene, CDR1 is MNHEY and CDR2 is SVGAGI. The V end lost 7 bases, the J end lost 12 bases, and 22 bases lay between the germline ends. The CDR3 sequence is 13 residues long. The CDR3 spells CASTRVGGARRYF. CDR3 nucleotides: TGTGCCAGCACTAGGGTGGGAGGAGCCCGGCGGTACTTC.

This clone was counted a single time. The genes are TRBV12-3 or TRBV12-4 and TRBJ1-1; TRBD1 matches 8 bases. CDR3 length equals 13 residues. V gave up 5 bases and J gave up 7 bases; unmatched junction bases: 6. CDR3 DNA: TGTGCCAGCAGTACCGGACAGGGCATTGAAGCTTTCTTT. This translates into CASSTGQGIEAFF.

The rearrangement links TRBV3-1 (or the pseudogene TRBV3-2) to TRBJ1-1; D may be TRBD1 (6 bases). Germline V gene data show CDR1 as LGHDT and CDR2 as YNNKEL (reference sequence). The CDR3 consists of 15 residues. The V end lost 2 bases, the J end lost 4 bases, and 14 bases lay between the germline ends. CDR3 protein: CASSQYGQRATEAFF. In DNA, the CDR3 is TGTGCCAGCAGCCAATATGGACAGAGGGCCACTGAAGCTTTCTTT.

The chain uses TRBV10-1 and TRBJ2-5; D gene ambiguous. Germline CDR1 is WNHNN and CDR2 is SYGVQD (reference sequence). V was trimmed by 3 bases and J by 5 bases, leaving 10 bases between them. The CDR3 extends over 13 amino acids. The CDR3 protein is CASSDRPRETQYF. The CDR3 DNA reads TGCGCCAGCAGTGATAGACCGAGGGAGACCCAGTACTTC.

The V call is TRBV6-2 or TRBV6-3, the J call TRBJ2-3; D is possibly TRBD2 (6 bases). V lost 3 bases and J lost 2, with 15 bases in between. Germline-derived CDR1 and CDR2 are MNHEY and SVGEGT. The CDR3 is 16 residues long. The CDR3 loop is CASSYQLGLITDTQYF. The CDR3 DNA reads as TGTGCCAGCAGTTATCAGTTAGGACTAATCACAGATACGCAGTATTTT.

This sequence joins TRBV7-2 and TRBJ1-5, with TRBD1 matching 10 bases. J lost 7 bases, V lost 5 bases, and 8 bases had no gene match. In germline, CDR1 is SGHTA, CDR2 FQGNSA. The CDR3 runs 15 residues. The CDR3 spells CASSTRTGGGQPQHF. In nucleotides, the CDR3 is TGTGCCAGCAGCACCCGGACAGGGGGAGGACAGCCCCAGCATTTT.

This clone was observed once. The V and J genes are TRBV7-9 and TRBJ2-7; 7 positions agree with TRBD1. The CDR3 consists of 14 residues. Germline-derived CDR1 and CDR2 are SEHNR and FQNEAQ (reference sequence). J was trimmed by 0 bases and V by 2 bases; bases with no gene match: 1. The CDR3 coding sequence is TGTGCCAGCAGCTTACGGGACAGCTCCTACGAGCAGTACTTC. Translation: CASSLRDSSYEQYF.

The CDR3 sequence: CASSLDQGSHEQYF. The CDR3 bases are TGTGCCAGCAGCTTAGATCAGGGTTCCCACGAGCAGTACTTC. This chain joins TRBV7-9 and TRBJ2-7; D is possibly TRBD1 (5 bases). The CDR3 has 14 amino acids. Trimming shortened V by 1 base and J by 5 bases, and 12 bases separated the two germline ends. CDR1 is SEHNR, CDR2 FQNEAQ, per germline (reference sequence).

The chain joins TRBV9 to TRBJ1-3, with TRBD1 as a possible D gene (6 bases). This CDR3 has 15 residues. V was pared by 3 bases and J by 0 bases, with 10 bases between. Germline values: CDR1 SGDLS, CDR2 YYNGEE. The CDR3 region has the DNA TGTGCCAGCAGCGCTCGACAGGCCTCTGGAAACACCATATATTTT. Its protein product is CASSARQASGNTIYF.

The V call is TRBV7-3, the J call TRBJ2-1; 14 bases are shared with TRBD2. CDR1 is SGHTA, CDR2 FQGTGA, per germline. Trimming took 1 base from V and 8 from J; bases not matched to a gene: 7. CDR3 size: 17 residues. CDR3 sequence reads: CASSLNGAGLAGDEQFF. CDR3 DNA: TGTGCCAGCAGCTTAAATGGAGCGGGACTAGCGGGGGATGAGCAGTTCTTC.

The genes are TRBV5-8 and TRBJ1-1; D is perhaps TRBD1 (6 bases). Germline assignment: CDR1 SGHTS and CDR2 YDEGEE. This CDR3 has 13 residues. V was shortened by 0 bases and J by 5 bases, with 8 bases between the two germline ends. DNA for the CDR3: TGTGCCAGCAGCTTGGTGGGGGCAACTGAAGCTTTCTTT. Amino acids: CASSLVGATEAFF.

This clone was found a few times. The rearrangement uses TRBV9 and TRBJ1-6; a possible D gene is TRBD1 (5 bases). This CDR3 has 15 residues. V was trimmed by 0 bases and J by 10 bases, leaving 14 bases between them. From germline, CDR1 is SGDLS and CDR2 YYNGEE. CDR3 sequence: CASSVAGGESSPLHF. In DNA form, the CDR3 reads TGTGCCAGCAGCGTAGCTGGAGGGGAAAGCTCACCCCTCCACTTT.

Comment on this clone: The junction shows a germline mismatch at one end, possibly a read error. The chain joins TRBV7-2 to TRBJ1-6; 8 positions match TRBD1. The CDR3 length is 19 residues. Germline CDR1 reads SGHTA; CDR2 reads FQGNSA. The CDR3 nucleotides are TGTGCCAGCAGCTTATGGGGACAGGAAGCTAGCTCCTATAATTCACCCCCCCACTTT. Residues: CASSLWGQEASSYNSPPHF.

The chain employs TRBV6-6 and TRBJ2-2; D may be TRBD2 (5 bases). Trimming pared 6 bases from V and 4 bases from J, leaving 12 bases between. Looked up from germline, CDR1 is MNHNY and CDR2 is SVGAGI (reference sequence). This CDR3 is built from 14 residues. CDR3 nucleotide sequence: TGTGCCAGCAGGGTTAATCGGGGCACCGGGGAGCTGTTTTTT. Residues: CASRVNRGTGELFF.

This clone was observed a single time. The V gene is TRBV28, the J gene TRBJ2-4; D may be TRBD2 (7 bases). The ends were cut back, 8 bases at V and 7 bases at J, with 15 bases in the middle. The CDR3 sequence is 13 residues long. The germline CDR1 and CDR2 sequences are MDHEN and SYDVKM. This CDR3 reads CASSSGRGNIQYF. In nucleotides, the CDR3 is TGTGCCAGCTCCTCGGGGAGGGGGAACATTCAGTACTTC.

The gene calls are TRBV19 and TRBJ1-2, with TRBD1 matching 9 bases. Germline CDR1 LNHDA, CDR2 SQIVND (reference sequence). The CDR3 sequence is 17 residues long. V trimming: 1 base; J trimming: 4 bases; junction bases outside the gene matches: 10. The CDR3 region has the DNA TGTGCCAGTAGTATAGTCCCCGGACAGGGGACCATCTATGGCTACACCTTC. Translated, it gives CASSIVPGQGTIYGYTF.